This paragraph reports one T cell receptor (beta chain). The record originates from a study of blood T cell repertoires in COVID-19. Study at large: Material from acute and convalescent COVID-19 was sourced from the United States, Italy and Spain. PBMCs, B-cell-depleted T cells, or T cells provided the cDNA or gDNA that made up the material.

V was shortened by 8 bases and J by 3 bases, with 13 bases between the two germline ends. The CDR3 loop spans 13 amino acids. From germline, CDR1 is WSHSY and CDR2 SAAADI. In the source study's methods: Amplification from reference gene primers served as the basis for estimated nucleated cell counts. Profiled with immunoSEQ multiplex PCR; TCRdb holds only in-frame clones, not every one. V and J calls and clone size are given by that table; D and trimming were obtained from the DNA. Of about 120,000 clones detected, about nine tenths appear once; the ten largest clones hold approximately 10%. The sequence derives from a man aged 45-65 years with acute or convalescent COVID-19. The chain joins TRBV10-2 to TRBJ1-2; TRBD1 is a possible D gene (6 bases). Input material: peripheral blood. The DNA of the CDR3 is TGCGCCAGCCAACAGGGTCCTTACTATGGCTACACCTTC. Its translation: CASQQGPYYGYTF.